A single sample gave rise to the 10 T cell receptor beta chains below, sequenced in a study of shared clonotypes between healthy human individuals. Measured with immunoSEQ multiplex PCR; TCRdb has only the in-frame clones, and not every one. Among about 690,000 clones listed, about nine tenths were seen once. Sequenced: memory CD8+ T cells from PBMCs. Subset denoted: CD45RO+ cells pooled with CCR7-negative TemRA cells. These receptor sequences come from a man aged 18-30 years in good health. Some clones in this sample may be carry-over from other donors' samples.

This sequence joins TRBV19 and TRBJ2-2; D may be TRBD2 (6 bases). The germline V gene encodes CDR1 LNHDA and CDR2 SQIVND (reference sequence). There are 16 residues in the CDR3. V dropped 3 bases and J dropped 0 bases, with 11 bases sitting between them. CDR3 protein: CASSILRGPNTGELFF. The CDR3 DNA reads as TGTGCCAGTAGTATCTTGCGGGGACCGAACACCGGGGAGCTGTTTTTT.

V usage is TRBV6-5 and J usage is TRBJ1-2; D gene unclear. The CDR3 consists of 12 residues. Between the trimmed V and J ends, which lost 10 bases and 7 bases, there was a span of 16 bases. Germline V CDR1 and CDR2: MNHEY, SVGAGI. The CDR3 sequence is CAIQDGHLGYTF. CDR3 bases: TGTGCCATCCAGGACGGGCACCTTGGCTACACCTTC.

The chain has TRBV9 and TRBJ2-1; 13 bases match TRBD2. Germline CDR1 SGDLS, CDR2 YYNGEE. J lost 11 bases, V lost 0 bases, and 8 bases had no gene match. The CDR3 covers 16 residues. CDR3 residues: CASSVADGLAGVQQFF. For the CDR3, the DNA is TGTGCCAGCAGCGTAGCTGACGGACTAGCGGGAGTCCAGCAGTTCTTC.

This sequence joins TRBV6-1 and TRBJ1-3; the D is unclear. Between the trimmed V and J ends, which lost 7 bases and 5 bases, there was a span of 18 bases. Per the germline V gene, CDR1 is MNHNS and CDR2 is SASEGT. The CDR3 is made up of 15 amino acids. The CDR3 DNA is TGTGCCAGCAAAGTCCACATCACCACGAGAAACACCATATATTTT. This codes for CASKVHITTRNTIYF.

This chain uses TRBV19 with TRBJ1-1; 8 nucleotides align to TRBD1. The CDR3 contains 12 residues. Germline values: CDR1 LNHDA, CDR2 SQIVND (reference sequence). V lost 7 bases, J lost 4 bases, and 2 bases stayed unmatched. The CDR3 DNA reads TGTGCCAGTAATACAGGGGGCACTGAAGCTTTCTTT. Protein product: CASNTGGTEAFF. Using reference TRBV19 and TRBJ1-1 for the parts outside the CDR3, the full variable domain is DGGITQSPKYLFRKEGQNVTLSCEQNLNHDAMYWYRQDPGQGLRLIYYSQIVNDFQKGDIAEGYSVSREKKESFPLTVTSAQKNPTAFYLCASNTGGTEAFFGQGTRLTVV.

The chain joins TRBV28 to TRBJ1-1; a weak D match, TRBD1 (6 bases). Trimming cost V 8 bases and J 0 bases, with 16 bases left between them. Germline lookup yields CDR1 MDHEN and CDR2 SYDVKM. CDR3 length: 15 residues. The CDR3 loop reads CASGAGVGVNTEAFF. Here the CDR3 DNA reads TGTGCCAGCGGAGCAGGGGTTGGAGTGAACACTGAAGCTTTCTTT.

The chain employs TRBV5-6 and TRBJ2-7; D may be TRBD1 (6 bases). The CDR3 has 15 amino acids. Germline V gene data show CDR1 as SGHDT and CDR2 as YYEEEE. Deletions cut 1 base from V and 0 bases from J, with 11 bases between. CDR3 in amino acids: CASSLMGALSYEQYF. CDR3 coding DNA: TGTGCCAGCAGCTTGATGGGGGCCCTCTCCTACGAGCAGTACTTC.

The chain carries TRBV6-1 and TRBJ1-5; D not resolved. Germline V CDR1 and CDR2: MNHNS, SASEGT. The length of the CDR3 is 15 residues. V was trimmed by 0 bases and J by 4 bases, leaving 10 bases between them. The DNA of the CDR3 is TGTGCCAGCAGTGAAGCGCAGGCCAGAAATCAGCCCCAGCATTTT. Translated: CASSEAQARNQPQHF.

V gene TRBV27 combines with J gene TRBJ2-3; the match to TRBD1 covers 12 bases. Germline V CDR1 and CDR2: MNHEY, SMNVEV (reference sequence). This CDR3 has 18 residues. V shed 6 bases and J 4 bases; nucleotides not matched to a gene: 14. CDR3 residues: CASSGSRDRGLKADTQYF. In nucleotides, the CDR3 is TGTGCCAGCAGCGGGTCCCGGGACAGGGGGCTGAAGGCAGATACGCAGTATTTT.

This sequence joins TRBV27 and TRBJ2-7; 7 bases are a match to TRBD2. The CDR3 loop spans 15 amino acids. Trimming took 5 bases from V and 3 from J; bases not matched to a gene: 10. Per the germline V gene, CDR1 is MNHEY and CDR2 is SMNVEV (reference sequence). The CDR3 DNA sequence: TGTGCCAGCAGTCCCCTAGCGGAACGCCACTACGAGCAGTACTTC. This encodes CASSPLAERHYEQYF.